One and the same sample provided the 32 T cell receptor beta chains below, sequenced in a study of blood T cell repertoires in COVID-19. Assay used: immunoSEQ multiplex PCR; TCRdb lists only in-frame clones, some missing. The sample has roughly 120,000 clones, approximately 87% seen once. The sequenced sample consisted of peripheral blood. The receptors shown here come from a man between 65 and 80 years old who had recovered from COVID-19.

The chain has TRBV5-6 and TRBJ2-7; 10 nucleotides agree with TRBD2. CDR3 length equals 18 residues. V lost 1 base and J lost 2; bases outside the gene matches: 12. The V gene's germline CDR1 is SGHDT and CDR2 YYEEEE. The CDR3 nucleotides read TGTGCCAGCAGCTTGATGCGTAGCACTAGCGGGGTCCCCTACGAGCAGTACTTC. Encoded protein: CASSLMRSTSGVPYEQYF.

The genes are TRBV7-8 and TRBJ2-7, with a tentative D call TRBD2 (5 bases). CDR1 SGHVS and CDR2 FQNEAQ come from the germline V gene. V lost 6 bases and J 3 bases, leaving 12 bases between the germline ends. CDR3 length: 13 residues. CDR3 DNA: TGTGCCAGCAGAGGACGGGAAATCTACGAGCAGTACTTC. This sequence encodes CASRGREIYEQYF.

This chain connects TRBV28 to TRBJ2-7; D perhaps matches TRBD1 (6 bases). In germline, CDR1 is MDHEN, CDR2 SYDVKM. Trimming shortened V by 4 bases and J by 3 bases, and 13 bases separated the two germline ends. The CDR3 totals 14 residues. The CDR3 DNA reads TGTGCCAGCAGTTCGACAGGACCCGACTACGAGCAGTACTTC. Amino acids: CASSSTGPDYEQYF.

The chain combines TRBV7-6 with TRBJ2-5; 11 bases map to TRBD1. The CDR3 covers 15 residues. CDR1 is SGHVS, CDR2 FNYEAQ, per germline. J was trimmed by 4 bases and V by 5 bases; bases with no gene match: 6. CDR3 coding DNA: TGTGCCAGCAGCAGCGGGACAGGGGGTGGAGAGACCCAGTACTTC. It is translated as CASSSGTGGGETQYF.

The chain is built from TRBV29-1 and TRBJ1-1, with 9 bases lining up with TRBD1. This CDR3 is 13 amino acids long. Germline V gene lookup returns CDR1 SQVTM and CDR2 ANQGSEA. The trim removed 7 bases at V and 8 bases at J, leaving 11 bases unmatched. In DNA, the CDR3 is TGCAGCGGGGACCGGGACAGGGATATGGAAGCTTTCTTT. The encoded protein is CSGDRDRDMEAFF.

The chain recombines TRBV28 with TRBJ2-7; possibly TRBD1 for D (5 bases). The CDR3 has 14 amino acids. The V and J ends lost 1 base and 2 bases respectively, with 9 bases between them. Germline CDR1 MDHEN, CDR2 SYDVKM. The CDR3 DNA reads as TGTGCCAGCAGTTTATCCAGGGCCCCCTACGAGCAGTACTTC. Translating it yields CASSLSRAPYEQYF.

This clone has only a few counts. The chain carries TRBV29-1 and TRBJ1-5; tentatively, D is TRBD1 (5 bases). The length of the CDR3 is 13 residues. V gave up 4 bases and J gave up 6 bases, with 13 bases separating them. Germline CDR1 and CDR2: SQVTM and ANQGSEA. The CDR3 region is CSVGQGEGQPQHF. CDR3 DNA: TGCAGCGTTGGGCAAGGGGAGGGTCAGCCCCAGCATTTT.

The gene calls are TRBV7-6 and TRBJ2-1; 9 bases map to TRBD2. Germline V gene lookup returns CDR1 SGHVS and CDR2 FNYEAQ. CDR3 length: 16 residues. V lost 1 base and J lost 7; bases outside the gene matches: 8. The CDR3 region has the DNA TGTGCCAGCAGCTTAGGACCGGGACTAGCAGAGAATGAGCAGTTCTTC. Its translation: CASSLGPGLAENEQFF.

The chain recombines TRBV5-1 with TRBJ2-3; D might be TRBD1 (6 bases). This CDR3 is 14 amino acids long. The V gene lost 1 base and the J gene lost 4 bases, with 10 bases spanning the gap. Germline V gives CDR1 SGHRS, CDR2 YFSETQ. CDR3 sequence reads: CASSLNPGADTQYF. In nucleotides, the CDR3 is TGCGCCAGCAGCTTGAACCCAGGGGCAGATACGCAGTATTTT.

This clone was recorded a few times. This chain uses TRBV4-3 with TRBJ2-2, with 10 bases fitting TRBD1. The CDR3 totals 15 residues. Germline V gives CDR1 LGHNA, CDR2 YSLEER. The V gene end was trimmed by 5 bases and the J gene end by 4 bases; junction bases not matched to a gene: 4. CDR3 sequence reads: CASSAGQGRTGELFF. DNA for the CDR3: TGCGCCAGCAGCGCGGGACAGGGGCGCACCGGGGAGCTGTTTTTT.

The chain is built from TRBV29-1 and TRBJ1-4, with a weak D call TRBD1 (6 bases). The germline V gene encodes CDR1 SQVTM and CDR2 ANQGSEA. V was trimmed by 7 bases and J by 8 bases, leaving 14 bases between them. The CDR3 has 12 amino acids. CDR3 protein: CSASWGREKLFF. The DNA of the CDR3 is TGCAGCGCTTCATGGGGGCGGGAAAAACTGTTTTTT. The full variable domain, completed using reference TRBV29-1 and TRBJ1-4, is SAVISQKPSRDICQRGTSLTIQCQVDSQVTMMFWYRQQPGQSLTLIATANQGSEATYESGFVIDKFPISRPNLTFSTLTVSNMSPEDSSIYLCSASWGREKLFFGSGTQLSVL.

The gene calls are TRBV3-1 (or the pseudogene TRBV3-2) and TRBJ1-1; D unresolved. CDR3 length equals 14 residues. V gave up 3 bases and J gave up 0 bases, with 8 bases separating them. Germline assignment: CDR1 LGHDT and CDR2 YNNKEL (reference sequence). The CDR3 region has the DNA TGTGCCAGCAGCCAGTCGGGAATGAACACTGAAGCTTTCTTT. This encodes CASSQSGMNTEAFF.

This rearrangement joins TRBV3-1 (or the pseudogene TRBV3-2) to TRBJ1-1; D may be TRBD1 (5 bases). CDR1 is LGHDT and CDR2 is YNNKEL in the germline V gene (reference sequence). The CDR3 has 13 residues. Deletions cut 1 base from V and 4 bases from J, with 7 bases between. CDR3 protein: CASSQGGGTEAFF. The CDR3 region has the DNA TGTGCCAGCAGCCAAGGGGGGGGCACTGAAGCTTTCTTT.

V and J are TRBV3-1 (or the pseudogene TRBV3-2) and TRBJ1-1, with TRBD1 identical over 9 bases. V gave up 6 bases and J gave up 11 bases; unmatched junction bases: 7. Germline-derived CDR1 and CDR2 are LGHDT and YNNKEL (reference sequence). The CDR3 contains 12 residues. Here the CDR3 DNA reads TGTGCCAGCAGTGGTACAGGGGGCTTCGCTTTCTTT. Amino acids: CASSGTGGFAFF.

The DNA for the CDR3 is TGTGCCAGCAGCCCCCGCCGGGACAGTGCCACTGAAGCTTTCTTT. This gives the protein CASSPRRDSATEAFF. The chain has TRBV3-1 (or the pseudogene TRBV3-2) and TRBJ1-1, with TRBD1 identical over 7 bases. CDR3 length: 15 amino acids. The trim removed 4 bases at V and 4 bases at J, leaving 9 bases unmatched. In germline, CDR1 is LGHDT, CDR2 YNNKEL (reference sequence).

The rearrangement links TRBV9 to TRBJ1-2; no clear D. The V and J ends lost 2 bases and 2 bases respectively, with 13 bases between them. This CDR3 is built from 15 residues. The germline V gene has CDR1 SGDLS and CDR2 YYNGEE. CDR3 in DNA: TGTGCCAGCAGCGTCGGGATAACCCTCAACTATGGCTACACCTTC. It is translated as CASSVGITLNYGYTF.

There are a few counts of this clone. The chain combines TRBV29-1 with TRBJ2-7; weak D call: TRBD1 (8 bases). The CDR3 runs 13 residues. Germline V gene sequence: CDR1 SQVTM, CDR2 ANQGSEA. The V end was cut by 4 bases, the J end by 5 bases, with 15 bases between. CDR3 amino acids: CSVGHRGGNEQYF. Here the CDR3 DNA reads TGCAGCGTTGGACACAGGGGGGGGAACGAGCAGTACTTC.

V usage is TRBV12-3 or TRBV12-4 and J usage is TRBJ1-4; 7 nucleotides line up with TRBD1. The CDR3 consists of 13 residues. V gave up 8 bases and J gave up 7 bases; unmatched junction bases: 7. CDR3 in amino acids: CASWLTGAEKLFF. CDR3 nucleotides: TGTGCCAGCTGGTTAACAGGGGCTGAAAAACTGTTTTTT.

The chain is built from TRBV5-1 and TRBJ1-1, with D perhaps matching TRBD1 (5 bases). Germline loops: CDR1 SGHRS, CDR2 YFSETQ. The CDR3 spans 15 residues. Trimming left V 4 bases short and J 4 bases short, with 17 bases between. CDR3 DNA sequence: TGCGCCAGCAGCCCTCCGGGGGGGGGAGGCACTGAAGCTTTCTTT. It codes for CASSPPGGGGTEAFF.

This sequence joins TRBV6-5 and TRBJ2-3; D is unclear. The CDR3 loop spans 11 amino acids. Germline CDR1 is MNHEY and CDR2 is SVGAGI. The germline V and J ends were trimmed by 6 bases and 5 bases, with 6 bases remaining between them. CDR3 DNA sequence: TGTGCCAGCAGCCCCCAAGATACGCAGTATTTT. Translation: CASSPQDTQYF.

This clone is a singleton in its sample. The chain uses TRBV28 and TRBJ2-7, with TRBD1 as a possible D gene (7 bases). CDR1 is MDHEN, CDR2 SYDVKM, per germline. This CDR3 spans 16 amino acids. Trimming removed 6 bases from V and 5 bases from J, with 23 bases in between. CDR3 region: CASSYLGGQPLDEQYF. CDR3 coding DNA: TGTGCCAGCAGCTACCTCGGGGGACAGCCACTCGACGAGCAGTACTTC.

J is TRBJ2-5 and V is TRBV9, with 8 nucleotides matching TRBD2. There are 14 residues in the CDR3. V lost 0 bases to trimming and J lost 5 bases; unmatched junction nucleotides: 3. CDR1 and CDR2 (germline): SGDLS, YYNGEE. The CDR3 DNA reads TGTGCCAGCAGCGTAGATGCGGGGGGCGAGACCCAGTACTTC. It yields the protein CASSVDAGGETQYF.

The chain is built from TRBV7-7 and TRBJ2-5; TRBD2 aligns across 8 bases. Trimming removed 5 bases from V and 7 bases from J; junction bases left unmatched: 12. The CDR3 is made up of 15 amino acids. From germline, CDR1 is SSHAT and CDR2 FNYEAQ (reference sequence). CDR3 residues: CASSPGGGVEGTQYF. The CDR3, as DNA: TGTGCCAGCAGCCCGGGGGGGGGAGTTGAAGGGACCCAGTACTTC.

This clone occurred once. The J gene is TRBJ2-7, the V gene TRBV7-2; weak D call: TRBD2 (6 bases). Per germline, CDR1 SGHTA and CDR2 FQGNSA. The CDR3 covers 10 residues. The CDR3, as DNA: TGTGCAGTCGGAGCGGGTGAGCAGTACTTC. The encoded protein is CAVGAGEQYF. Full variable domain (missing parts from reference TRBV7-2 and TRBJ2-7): GAGVSQSPSNKVTEKGKDVELRCDPISGHTALYWYRQSLGQGLEFLIYFQGNSAPDKSGLPSDRFSAERTGGSVSTLTIQRTQQEDSAVYLCAVGAGEQYFGPGTRLTVT.

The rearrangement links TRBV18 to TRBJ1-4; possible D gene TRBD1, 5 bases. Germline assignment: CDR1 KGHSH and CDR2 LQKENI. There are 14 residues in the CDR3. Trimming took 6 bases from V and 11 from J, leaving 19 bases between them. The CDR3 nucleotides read TGTGCCAGCTCCCAAGCCGCGGGGGATGCTAAACTGTTTTTT. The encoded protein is CASSQAAGDAKLFF.

CDR3 nucleotides: TGTGCCAGCAGCTCTCCGGGACAGGGTGGGGGAAACACCATATATTTT. Amino acid sequence: CASSSPGQGGGNTIYF. This chain links TRBV5-4 with TRBJ1-3; 9 positions match TRBD1. CDR1 SGHNT and CDR2 YYREEE come from the germline V gene (reference sequence). The CDR3 totals 16 residues. V was clipped by 3 bases and J by 4 bases; unmatched bases: 8.

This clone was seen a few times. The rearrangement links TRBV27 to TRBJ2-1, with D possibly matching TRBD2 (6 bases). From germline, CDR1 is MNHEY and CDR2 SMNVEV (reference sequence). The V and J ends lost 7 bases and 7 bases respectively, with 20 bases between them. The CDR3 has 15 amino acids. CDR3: CASTPLGGDLNEQFF. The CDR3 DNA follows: TGTGCCAGCACCCCTCTTGGCGGGGACTTAAATGAGCAGTTCTTC.

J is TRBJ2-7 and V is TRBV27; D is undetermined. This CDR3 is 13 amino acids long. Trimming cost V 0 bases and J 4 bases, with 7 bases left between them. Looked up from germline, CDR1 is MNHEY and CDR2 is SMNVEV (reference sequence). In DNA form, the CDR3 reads TGTGCCAGCAGTTTATCCCCCCCTTACGAGCAGTACTTC. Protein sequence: CASSLSPPYEQYF.

The DNA of the CDR3 is TGTGCCAGCAGCATTCGGGACAGGGTCAACGAGCAGTACTTC. Residues: CASSIRDRVNEQYF. The rearrangement joins TRBV9 to TRBJ2-7, with TRBD1 matching over 9 bases. V dropped 4 bases and J dropped 5; count of bases not matched to a gene: 7. The CDR3 is made up of 14 amino acids. Germline loops: CDR1 SGDLS, CDR2 YYNGEE. Filled out from reference TRBV9 and TRBJ2-7, the complete variable domain reads DSGVTQTPKHLITATGQRVTLRCSPRSGDLSVYWYQQSLDQGLQFLIQYYNGEERAKGNILERFSAQQFPDLHSELNLSSLELGDSALYFCASSIRDRVNEQYFGPGTRLTVT.

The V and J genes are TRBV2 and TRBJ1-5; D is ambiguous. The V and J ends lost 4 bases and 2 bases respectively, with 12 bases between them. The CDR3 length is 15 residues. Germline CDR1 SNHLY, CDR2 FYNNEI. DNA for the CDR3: TGTGCCAGCAGTGTAATATTGCGCGGCAATCAGCCCCAGCATTTT. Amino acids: CASSVILRGNQPQHF.

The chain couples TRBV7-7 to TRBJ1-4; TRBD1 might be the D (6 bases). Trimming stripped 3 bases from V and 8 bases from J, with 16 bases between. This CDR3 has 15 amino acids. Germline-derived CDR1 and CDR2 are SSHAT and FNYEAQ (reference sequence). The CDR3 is CASSLGPGEGEKLFF. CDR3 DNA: TGTGCCAGCAGCTTGGGTCCAGGGGAGGGAGAAAAACTGTTTTTT.

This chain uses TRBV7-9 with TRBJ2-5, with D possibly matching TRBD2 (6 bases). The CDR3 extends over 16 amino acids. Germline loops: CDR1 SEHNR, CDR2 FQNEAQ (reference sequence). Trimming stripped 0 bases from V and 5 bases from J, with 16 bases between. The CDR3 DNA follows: TGTGCCAGCAGCTTAGCCGGGACCCAAGGGAGGGAGACCCAGTACTTC. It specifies CASSLAGTQGRETQYF.